This T cell receptor (beta chain) comes out of a study of cytomegalovirus exposure and HLA in healthy donors. As for the study in general: Of all 370 or so donors who were genotyped, about 80% belonged to the Caucasian-associated ancestry cluster.

There were likely unrecorded immune exposures, though donors were nominally healthy when sampled. The PCR made use of 60 Vbeta and 13 Jbeta primers. Sequencing used immunoSEQ multiplex PCR; TCRdb keeps in-frame clones, though not all of them. The profile shows about 200,000 clones, approximately 70% of them singletons. The clonotype was recovered from a woman in her thirties in good health and CMV-seronegative. The sample taken for sequencing was PBMCs.

The CDR3 DNA is TGTGCCAGCAGTGGTTTAGCGGGAGGATCGGATACGCAGTATTTT. Protein: CASSGLAGGSDTQYF. The V gene is TRBV2, the J gene TRBJ2-3; 10 bases align to TRBD2. V lost 4 bases to trimming and J lost 6 bases; unmatched junction nucleotides: 7. This CDR3 is 15 amino acids long. Germline V gene lookup returns CDR1 SNHLY and CDR2 FYNNEI.